The next 23 T cell receptor beta chains were all read from a single sample in a study of PD-1 blockade in classical Hodgkin lymphoma. Indicated time point: cycle 4 day 1 (C4D1), after around six weeks of nivolumab. Each patient's relapse followed autologous stem cell transplantation, and brentuximab vedotin exposure varied. TCRdb's table, derived via immunoSEQ multiplex PCR, lists solely in-frame clones and lacks some. The table includes around 60,000 clones, 70% to 90% detected once. The starting material was peripheral blood mononuclear cells (PBMCs), obtained before the fourth cycle of nivolumab. These receptors all come from a human donor with classical Hodgkin lymphoma.

The J gene is TRBJ2-3, the V gene TRBV15; no firm D call. This CDR3 has 16 amino acids. The germline CDR1 and CDR2 sequences are LNHNV and YYDKDF (reference sequence). Trimming took 1 base from V and 0 from J, leaving 11 bases between them. The CDR3 here is CATSRVQVSSTDTQYF. In DNA form, the CDR3 reads TGTGCCACCAGCAGAGTCCAGGTCTCTAGCACAGATACGCAGTATTTT.

The chain uses TRBV5-1 and TRBJ2-7, with TRBD2 identical over 11 bases. In germline, CDR1 is SGHRS, CDR2 YFSETQ. The CDR3 runs to 15 residues. The trim removed 4 bases at V and 1 base at J, leaving 4 bases unmatched. The CDR3 is CASSTSGGGSYEQYF. In DNA, the CDR3 is TGCGCCAGCAGCACTAGCGGGGGAGGGTCCTACGAGCAGTACTTC.

The rearrangement links TRBV4-2 to TRBJ2-7, with D perhaps TRBD2 (5 bases). Trimming left V 0 bases short and J 3 bases short, with 12 bases between. CDR1 is LGHNA, CDR2 YNFKEQ, per germline. The CDR3 loop spans 15 amino acids. CDR3 in DNA: TGTGCCAGCAGCCAAGAGAGGACTCAGAGCTACGAGCAGTACTTC. This gives the protein CASSQERTQSYEQYF.

This clone was counted only a few times. The rearrangement links TRBV6-4 to TRBJ1-6; TRBD1 is a possible D gene (5 bases). The V and J ends lost 3 bases and 10 bases respectively, with 10 bases between them. The V gene's germline CDR1 is MRHNA and CDR2 SNTAGT. The length of the CDR3 is 13 residues. In DNA form, the CDR3 reads TGTGCCAGCAGTGAGACAGAAAACTCACCCCTCCACTTT. This translates into CASSETENSPLHF.

The rearrangement links TRBV7-2 to TRBJ2-7, with D perhaps matching TRBD1 (5 bases). Trimming stripped 4 bases from V and 2 bases from J, with 6 bases between. Germline CDR1 and CDR2: SGHTA and FQGNSA. This CDR3 region has 12 residues. The CDR3 DNA reads as TGTGCCAGCAGCTCAGGGACCTACGAGCAGTACTTC. Translation: CASSSGTYEQYF.

The rearrangement uses TRBV7-8 and TRBJ1-3; TRBD1 is a possible D gene (5 bases). The CDR3 is 15 amino acids. Germline V gene data show CDR1 as SGHVS and CDR2 as FQNEAQ. The V and J ends lost 1 base and 4 bases respectively, with 11 bases between them. CDR3 in amino acids: CASSLVIGGGNTIYF. DNA of the CDR3: TGTGCCAGCAGCTTAGTTATTGGGGGAGGAAACACCATATATTTT.

This chain connects TRBV5-1 to TRBJ1-5; D ambiguous. Deletions cut 4 bases from V and 3 bases from J, with 8 bases between. Looked up from germline, CDR1 is SGHRS and CDR2 is YFSETQ. The CDR3 sequence is 13 residues long. The DNA of the CDR3 is TGCGCCAGCAGCGCGCAGCCCAATCAGCCCCAGCATTTT. As protein: CASSAQPNQPQHF.

This chain connects TRBV2 to TRBJ1-2, with D hard to call. Deletions cut 0 bases from V and 1 base from J, with 0 bases between. The CDR3 covers 12 residues. Germline loops: CDR1 SNHLY, CDR2 FYNNEI. The CDR3 is CASSEANYGYTF. CDR3 DNA sequence: TGTGCCAGCAGTGAAGCTAACTATGGCTACACCTTC.

This clone was seen once. This rearrangement joins TRBV5-1 to TRBJ2-2; D might be TRBD1 (6 bases). The CDR3 spans 15 residues. In germline, CDR1 is SGHRS, CDR2 YFSETQ. V was trimmed by 0 bases and J by 0 bases, leaving 6 bases between them. The CDR3 bases are TGCGCCAGCAGCTTGGAGGGGGCGAACACCGGGGAGCTGTTTTTT. Protein sequence: CASSLEGANTGELFF.

The V gene is TRBV16, the J gene TRBJ1-5, with D perhaps TRBD1 (5 bases). Trimming left V 1 base short and J 5 bases short, with 9 bases between. This CDR3 is built from 14 residues. The germline V gene has CDR1 KGHSY and CDR2 FQNENV. The CDR3 protein is CASSQWGGDQPQHF. Here the CDR3 DNA reads TGTGCCAGCAGCCAATGGGGGGGGGATCAGCCCCAGCATTTT.

V gene TRBV5-1 combines with J gene TRBJ2-1; TRBD1 matches at 8 bases. Germline CDR1 reads SGHRS; CDR2 reads YFSETQ. The CDR3 runs to 15 residues. V was pared by 0 bases and J by 8 bases, with 7 bases of the junction left unmatched. The CDR3 here is CASSLEGTGGYEQFF. In DNA form, the CDR3 reads TGCGCCAGCAGCTTGGAAGGGACAGGAGGTTATGAGCAGTTCTTC.

This clone was counted a few times. The chain's CDR3 is CASSFTGGNEKLFF. In nucleotides, the CDR3 is TGCGCCAGCAGCTTTACAGGGGGAAATGAAAAACTGTTTTTT. This sequence joins TRBV5-1 and TRBJ1-4; the match to TRBD1 covers 8 bases. CDR1 and CDR2 (germline): SGHRS, YFSETQ. CDR3 size: 14 residues. The trim removed 2 bases at V and 5 bases at J, leaving 2 bases unmatched.

As regards this clone: At the DNA level, this CDR3 is encoded by other sequences in the same sample as well. V is TRBV5-1 and J is TRBJ1-2, with 9 positions matching TRBD1. The CDR3 totals 12 residues. Germline CDR1 reads SGHRS; CDR2 reads YFSETQ. J gave up 8 bases and V 2 bases, and 1 base lay outside the gene matches. Here the CDR3 reads CASSLGQGGYTF. CDR3 nucleotides: TGCGCCAGCAGCTTAGGACAGGGGGGCTACACCTTC.

This clone appeared a single time. The chain carries TRBV28 and TRBJ2-2; D is perhaps TRBD2 (5 bases). Trimming removed 3 bases at V and 7 bases at J, with 18 bases between. Per germline, CDR1 MDHEN and CDR2 SYDVKM. The CDR3 sequence is 16 residues long. CDR3 nucleotides: TGTGCCAGCAGTTTGGCCGTTAGCGCCGGTGGCGGGGAGCTGTTTTTT. This codes for CASSLAVSAGGGELFF.

V is TRBV12-5 and J is TRBJ1-2, with 8 bases lining up with TRBD1. CDR3 size: 13 residues. Germline values: CDR1 LGHNT, CDR2 FRNRAP. V gave up 1 base and J gave up 8 bases; unmatched junction bases: 3. Here the CDR3 DNA reads TGTGCTAGTGGTTTGGCAGGGGGCAGAGGCTACACCTTC. Translation gives CASGLAGGRGYTF.

V and J are TRBV28 and TRBJ1-3; D call uncertain. V lost 7 bases and J 1 base, leaving 11 bases between the germline ends. Germline V gene sequence: CDR1 MDHEN, CDR2 SYDVKM. The CDR3 contains 14 residues. Here the CDR3 reads CASTAADSGNTIYF. CDR3 nucleotide sequence: TGTGCCAGCACCGCGGCTGATTCTGGAAACACCATATATTTT.

The chain has TRBV7-8 and TRBJ1-3; the D is unclear. V lost 2 bases and J 4 bases, leaving 12 bases between the germline ends. CDR1 and CDR2 from the germline V gene are SGHVS and FQNEAQ. This CDR3 has 15 residues. CDR3 region: CASSLFGYEGNTIYF. The CDR3 region has the DNA TGTGCCAGCAGCTTATTTGGTTACGAAGGAAACACCATATATTTT.

The J gene is TRBJ1-1, the V gene TRBV18; perhaps TRBD1 as D (5 bases). V gave up 1 base and J gave up 1 base, with 10 bases separating them. CDR1 is KGHSH, CDR2 LQKENI, per germline. The CDR3 is 15 amino acids. Here the CDR3 reads CASSPQGHPNTEAFF. For the CDR3, the DNA is TGTGCCAGCTCACCACAGGGGCACCCGAACACTGAAGCTTTCTTT.

The chain is built from TRBV6-1 and TRBJ1-6; maybe TRBD1 (5 bases). V was cut by 8 bases and J by 8 bases, with 13 bases left in between. The length of the CDR3 is 13 residues. Germline V gene sequence: CDR1 MNHNS, CDR2 SASEGT. The CDR3: CASGQEGYSPLHF. In DNA, the CDR3 is TGTGCCAGCGGACAAGAGGGTTATTCACCCCTCCACTTT.

J is TRBJ1-4 and V is TRBV5-1; 7 bases are shared with TRBD1. The junction had 8 bases not matched to a gene; V was cut back by 4 bases and J by 8 bases. This CDR3 is built from 14 residues. Germline values: CDR1 SGHRS, CDR2 YFSETQ. This chain's CDR3 is CASSIGGSNEKLFF. CDR3 DNA: TGCGCCAGCAGCATAGGGGGCTCAAACGAAAAACTGTTTTTT.

This chain joins TRBV5-4 and TRBJ2-7; the D gene is possibly TRBD1 (5 bases). This CDR3 contains 16 residues. Trimming cost V 0 bases and J 2 bases, with 15 bases left between them. Germline CDR1 and CDR2: SGHNT and YYREEE (reference sequence). The CDR3 region is CASSLASAGNPYEQYF. The CDR3 DNA follows: TGTGCCAGCAGCTTGGCCAGCGCAGGGAATCCCTACGAGCAGTACTTC. The whole variable domain, remainder taken from reference TRBV5-4 and TRBJ2-7, is ETGVTQSPTHLIKTRGQQVTLRCSSQSGHNTVSWYQQALGQGPQFIFQYYREEENGRGNFPPRFSGLQFPNYSSELNVNALELDDSALYLCASSLASAGNPYEQYFGPGTRLTVT.

The chain links TRBV7-9 to TRBJ1-5; maybe TRBD1 (5 bases). The V and J ends lost 3 bases and 3 bases respectively, with 9 bases between them. Germline V gene data show CDR1 as SEHNR and CDR2 as FQNEAQ (reference sequence). This CDR3 spans 14 amino acids. CDR3 DNA sequence: TGTGCCAGCAGCTTGGGACGGACCAATCAGCCCCAGCATTTT. Translation: CASSLGRTNQPQHF.

By its share, this clone is medium-sized (0.01 to 0.1%). The chain links TRBV5-5 to TRBJ1-1; 8 nucleotides agree with TRBD1. In germline, CDR1 is SGHKS, CDR2 YYEKEE (reference sequence). V shed 4 bases and J 4 bases; nucleotides not matched to a gene: 9. CDR3 length equals 15 residues. In nucleotides, the CDR3 is TGTGCCAGCAGCCCCCACAGGGGGGATGGCACTGAAGCTTTCTTT. Its translation is CASSPHRGDGTEAFF. Combining the CDR3 with reference TRBV5-5 and TRBJ1-1 gives the whole variable domain DAGVTQSPTHLIKTRGQQVTLRCSPISGHKSVSWYQQVLGQGPQFIFQYYEKEERGRGNFPDRFSARQFPNYSSELNVNALLLGDSALYLCASSPHRGDGTEAFFGQGTRLTVV.